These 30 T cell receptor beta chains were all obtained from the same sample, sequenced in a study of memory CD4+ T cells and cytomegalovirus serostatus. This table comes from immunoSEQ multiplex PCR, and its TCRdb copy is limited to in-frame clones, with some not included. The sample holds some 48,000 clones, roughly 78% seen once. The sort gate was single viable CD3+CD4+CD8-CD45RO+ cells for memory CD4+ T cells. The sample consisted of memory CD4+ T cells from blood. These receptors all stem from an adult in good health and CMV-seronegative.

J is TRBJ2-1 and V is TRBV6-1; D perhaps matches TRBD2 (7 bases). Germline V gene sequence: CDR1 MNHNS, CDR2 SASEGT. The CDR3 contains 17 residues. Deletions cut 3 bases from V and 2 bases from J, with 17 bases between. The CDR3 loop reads CASSDGRRGQAYNEQFF. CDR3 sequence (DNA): TGTGCCAGCAGTGACGGTAGGCGGGGGCAGGCCTACAATGAGCAGTTCTTC.

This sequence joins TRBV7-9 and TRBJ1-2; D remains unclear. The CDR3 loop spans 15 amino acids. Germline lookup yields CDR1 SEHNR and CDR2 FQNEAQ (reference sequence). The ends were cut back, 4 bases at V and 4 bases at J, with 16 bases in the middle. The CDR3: CASSSLKGARYGYTF. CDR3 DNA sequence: TGTGCCAGCAGCTCCCTAAAGGGCGCCCGCTATGGCTACACCTTC.

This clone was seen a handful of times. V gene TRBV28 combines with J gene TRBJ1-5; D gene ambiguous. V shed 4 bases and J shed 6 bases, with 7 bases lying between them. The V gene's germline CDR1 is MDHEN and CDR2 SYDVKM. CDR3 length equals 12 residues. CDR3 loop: CASSSDLQPQHF. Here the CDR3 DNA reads TGTGCCAGCAGTTCTGACCTTCAGCCCCAGCATTTT.

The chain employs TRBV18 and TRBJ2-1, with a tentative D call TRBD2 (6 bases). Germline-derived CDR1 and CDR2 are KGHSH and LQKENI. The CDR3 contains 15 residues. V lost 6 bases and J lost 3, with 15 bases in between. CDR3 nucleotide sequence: TGTGCCAGCTCCTCCCTAGCGCACTTCTACAATGAGCAGTTCTTC. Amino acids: CASSSLAHFYNEQFF.

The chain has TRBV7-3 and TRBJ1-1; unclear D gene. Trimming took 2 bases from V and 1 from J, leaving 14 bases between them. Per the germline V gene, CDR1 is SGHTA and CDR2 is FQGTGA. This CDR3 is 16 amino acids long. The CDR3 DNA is TGTGCCAGCAGCTTAGGGTCGTTTCCGCCGAACACTGAAGCTTTCTTT. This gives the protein CASSLGSFPPNTEAFF.

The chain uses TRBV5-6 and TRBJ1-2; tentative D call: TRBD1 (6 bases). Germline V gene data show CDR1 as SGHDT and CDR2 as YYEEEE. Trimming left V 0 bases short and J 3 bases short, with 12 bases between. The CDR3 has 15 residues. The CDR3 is CASSLGGALYYGYTF. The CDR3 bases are TGTGCCAGCAGCTTGGGGGGGGCCCTTTACTATGGCTACACCTTC.

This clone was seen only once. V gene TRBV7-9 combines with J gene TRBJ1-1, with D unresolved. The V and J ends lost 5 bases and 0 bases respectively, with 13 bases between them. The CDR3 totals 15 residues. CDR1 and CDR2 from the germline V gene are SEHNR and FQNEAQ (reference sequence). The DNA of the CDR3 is TGTGCCAGCAGCCTCCTTGGCACAATGAACACTGAAGCTTTCTTT. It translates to CASSLLGTMNTEAFF.

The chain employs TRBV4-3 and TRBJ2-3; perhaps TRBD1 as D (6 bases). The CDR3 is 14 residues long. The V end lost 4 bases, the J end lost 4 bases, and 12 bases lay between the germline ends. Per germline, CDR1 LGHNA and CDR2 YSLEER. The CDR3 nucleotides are TGCGCCAGCAGCCCACAGGGCAGGGCAGATACGCAGTATTTT. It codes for CASSPQGRADTQYF.

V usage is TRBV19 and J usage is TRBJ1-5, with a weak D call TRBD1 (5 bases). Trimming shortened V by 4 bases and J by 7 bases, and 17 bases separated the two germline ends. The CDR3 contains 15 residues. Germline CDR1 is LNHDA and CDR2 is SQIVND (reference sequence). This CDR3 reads CASSKSGVRDQPQHF. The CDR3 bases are TGTGCCAGTAGTAAATCCGGGGTAAGGGACCAGCCCCAGCATTTT.

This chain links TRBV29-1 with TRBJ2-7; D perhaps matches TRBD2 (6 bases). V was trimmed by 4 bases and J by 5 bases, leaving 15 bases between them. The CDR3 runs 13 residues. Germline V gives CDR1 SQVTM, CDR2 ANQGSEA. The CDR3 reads CSVGRVSVNEQYF. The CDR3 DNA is TGCAGCGTTGGGAGGGTAAGCGTTAACGAGCAGTACTTC.

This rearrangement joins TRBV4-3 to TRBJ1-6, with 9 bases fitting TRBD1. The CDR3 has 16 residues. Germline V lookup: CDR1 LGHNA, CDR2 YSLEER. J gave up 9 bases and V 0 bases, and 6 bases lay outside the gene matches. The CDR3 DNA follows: TGCGCCAGCAGCCAAGATCTAGGACAGGGGATTTCACCCCTCCACTTT. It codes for CASSQDLGQGISPLHF.

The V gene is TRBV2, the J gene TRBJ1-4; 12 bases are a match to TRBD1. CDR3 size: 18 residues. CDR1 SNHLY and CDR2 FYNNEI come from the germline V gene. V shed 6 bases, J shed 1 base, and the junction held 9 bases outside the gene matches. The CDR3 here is CASRKGQGAGLTNEKLFF. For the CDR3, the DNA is TGTGCCAGCAGGAAGGGACAGGGGGCCGGGTTAACTAATGAAAAACTGTTTTTT.

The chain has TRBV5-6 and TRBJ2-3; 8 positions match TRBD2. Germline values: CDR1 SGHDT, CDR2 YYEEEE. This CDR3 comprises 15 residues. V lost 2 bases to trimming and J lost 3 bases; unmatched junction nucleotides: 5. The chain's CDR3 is CASSFKRGLTDTQYF. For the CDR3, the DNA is TGTGCCAGCAGCTTCAAGCGGGGGTTGACAGATACGCAGTATTTT.

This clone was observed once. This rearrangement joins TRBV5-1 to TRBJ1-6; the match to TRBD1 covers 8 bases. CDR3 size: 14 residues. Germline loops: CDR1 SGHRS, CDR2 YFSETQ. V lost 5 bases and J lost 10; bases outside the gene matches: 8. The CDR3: CASSSMTGDSPLHF. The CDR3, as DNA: TGCGCCAGCAGTTCGATGACAGGGGACTCACCCCTCCACTTT.

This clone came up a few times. In DNA form, the CDR3 reads TGTGCCAGCGGGCCTGGAGGGACAGGGGACGAGCAGTACTTC. Translating it yields CASGPGGTGDEQYF. V gene TRBV6-5 combines with J gene TRBJ2-7; 10 nucleotides match TRBD1. Germline trimming cut 8 bases from V and 5 bases from J; bases unmatched to any gene: 9. The length of the CDR3 is 14 residues. Per the germline V gene, CDR1 is MNHEY and CDR2 is SVGAGI.

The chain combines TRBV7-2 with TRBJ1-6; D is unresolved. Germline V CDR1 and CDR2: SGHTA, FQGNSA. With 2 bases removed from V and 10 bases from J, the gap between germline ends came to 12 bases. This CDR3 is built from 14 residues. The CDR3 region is CASSLRQVESPLHF. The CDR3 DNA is TGTGCCAGCAGCTTACGGCAAGTTGAGTCACCCCTCCACTTT.

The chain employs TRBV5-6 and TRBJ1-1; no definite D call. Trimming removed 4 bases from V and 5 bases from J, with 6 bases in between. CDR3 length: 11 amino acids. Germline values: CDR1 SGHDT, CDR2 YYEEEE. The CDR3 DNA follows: TGTGCCAGCAGCCGTTTAACTGAAGCTTTCTTT. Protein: CASSRLTEAFF.

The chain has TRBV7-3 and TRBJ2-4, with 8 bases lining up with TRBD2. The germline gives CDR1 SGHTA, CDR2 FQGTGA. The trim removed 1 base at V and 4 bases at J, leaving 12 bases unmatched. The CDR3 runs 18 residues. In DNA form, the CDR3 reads TGTGCCAGCAGCTTAATCTGGACTAGCCGAGGGGGGAAAAACATTCAGTACTTC. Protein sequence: CASSLIWTSRGGKNIQYF.

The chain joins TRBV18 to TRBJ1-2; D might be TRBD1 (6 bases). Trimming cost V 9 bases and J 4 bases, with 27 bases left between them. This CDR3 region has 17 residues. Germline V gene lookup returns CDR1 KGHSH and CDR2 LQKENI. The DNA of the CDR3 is TGTGCCAGTTTTTCAGGGGAAAGGGAAAGGGCCGTCTATGGCTACACCTTC. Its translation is CASFSGERERAVYGYTF.

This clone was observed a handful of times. The CDR3 DNA reads TGTGCCAGCAGTGAGGCAGGGTTAGCCTATGGCTACACCTTC. Translating gives CASSEAGLAYGYTF. V and J are TRBV6-1 and TRBJ1-2; a possible D gene is TRBD1 (5 bases). V was shortened by 3 bases and J by 4 bases, with 12 bases between the two germline ends. The length of the CDR3 is 14 residues. Germline loops: CDR1 MNHNS, CDR2 SASEGT.

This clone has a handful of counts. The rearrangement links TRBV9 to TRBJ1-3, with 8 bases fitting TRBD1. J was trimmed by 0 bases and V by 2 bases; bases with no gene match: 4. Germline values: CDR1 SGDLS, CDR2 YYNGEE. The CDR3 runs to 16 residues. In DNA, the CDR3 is TGTGCCAGCAGCGTGCAGGGGGCCCGCTCTGGAAACACCATATATTTT. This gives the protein CASSVQGARSGNTIYF.

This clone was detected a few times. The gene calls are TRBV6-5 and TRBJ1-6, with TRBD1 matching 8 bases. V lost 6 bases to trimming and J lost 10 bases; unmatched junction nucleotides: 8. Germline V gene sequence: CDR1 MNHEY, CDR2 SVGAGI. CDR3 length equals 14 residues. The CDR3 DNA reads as TGTGCCAGCAGCCGCACAGGGGGACGCTCACCCCTCCACTTT. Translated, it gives CASSRTGGRSPLHF.

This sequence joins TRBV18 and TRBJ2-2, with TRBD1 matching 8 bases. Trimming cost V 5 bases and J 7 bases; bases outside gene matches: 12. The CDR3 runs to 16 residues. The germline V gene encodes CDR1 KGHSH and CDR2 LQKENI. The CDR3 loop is CASSEAGGAQDGELFF. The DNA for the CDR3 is TGTGCCAGCTCAGAGGCAGGGGGCGCGCAGGACGGGGAGCTGTTTTTT.

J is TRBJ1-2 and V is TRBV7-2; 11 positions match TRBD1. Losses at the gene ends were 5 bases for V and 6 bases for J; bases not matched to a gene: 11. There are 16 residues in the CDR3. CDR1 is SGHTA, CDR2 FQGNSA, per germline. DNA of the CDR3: TGTGCCAGCAGCGGACGGACAGGGGGCATTATCGATGGCTACACCTTC. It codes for CASSGRTGGIIDGYTF.

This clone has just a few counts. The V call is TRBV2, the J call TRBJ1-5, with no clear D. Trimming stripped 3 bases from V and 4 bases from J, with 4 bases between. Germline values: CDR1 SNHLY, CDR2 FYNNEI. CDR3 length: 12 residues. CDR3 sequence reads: CASSDRNQPQHF. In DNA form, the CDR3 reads TGTGCCAGCAGTGACCGGAATCAGCCCCAGCATTTT. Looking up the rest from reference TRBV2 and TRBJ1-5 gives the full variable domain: EPEVTQTPSHQVTQMGQEVILRCVPISNHLYFYWYRQILGQKVEFLVSFYNNEISEKSEIFDDQFSVERPDGSNFTLKIRSTKLEDSAMYFCASSDRNQPQHFGDGTRLSIL.

Here the CDR3 DNA reads TGTGCCAGCAGTCGATCAAGAACTAGCTACGAGCAGTACTTC. This sequence encodes CASSRSRTSYEQYF. This chain links TRBV6-5 with TRBJ2-7, with D perhaps matching TRBD2 (5 bases). The CDR3 loop spans 14 amino acids. The V gene's germline CDR1 is MNHEY and CDR2 SVGAGI. The V end lost 5 bases, the J end lost 3 bases, and 14 bases lay between the germline ends.

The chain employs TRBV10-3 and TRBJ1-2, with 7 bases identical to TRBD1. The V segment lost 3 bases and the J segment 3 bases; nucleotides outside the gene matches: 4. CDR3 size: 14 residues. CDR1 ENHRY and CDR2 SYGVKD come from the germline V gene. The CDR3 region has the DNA TGTGCCATCAGTGATTCAGGGGGGGACTATGGCTACACCTTC. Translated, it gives CAISDSGGDYGYTF.

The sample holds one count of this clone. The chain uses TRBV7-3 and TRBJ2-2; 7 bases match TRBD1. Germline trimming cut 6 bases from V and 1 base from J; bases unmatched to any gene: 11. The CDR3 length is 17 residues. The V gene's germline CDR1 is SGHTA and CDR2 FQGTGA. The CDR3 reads CASSSALGGRNTGELFF. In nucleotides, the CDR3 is TGTGCCAGCAGTTCAGCCTTAGGGGGCCGGAACACCGGGGAGCTGTTTTTT. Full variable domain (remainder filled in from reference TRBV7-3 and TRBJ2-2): GAGVSQTPSNKVTEKGKYVELRCDPISGHTALYWYRQSLGQGPEFLIYFQGTGAADDSGLPNDRFFAVRPEGSVSTLKIQRTERGDSAVYLCASSSALGGRNTGELFFGEGSRLTVL.

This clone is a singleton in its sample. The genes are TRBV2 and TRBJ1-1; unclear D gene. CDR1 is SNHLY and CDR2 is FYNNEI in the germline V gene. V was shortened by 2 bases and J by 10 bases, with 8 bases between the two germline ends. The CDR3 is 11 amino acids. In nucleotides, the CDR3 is TGTGCCAGCAGTGAATTTGCCCTAGCTTTCTTT. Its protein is CASSEFALAFF.

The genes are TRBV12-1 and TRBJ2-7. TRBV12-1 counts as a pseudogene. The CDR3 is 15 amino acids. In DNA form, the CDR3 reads TGTGCCAGCAGCTTTTCCCCGGACGGATCCTACGAGCAGTACTTC. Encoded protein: CASSFSPDGSYEQYF.